These 27 T cell receptor beta chains were sequenced from one sample in a study of blood T cell repertoires in COVID-19. Using immunoSEQ multiplex PCR, the repertoire was profiled, and TCRdb retains in-frame clones only, with some absent. The sample lists 60,000 to 95,000 clones; over 85% were seen once. Sequenced material: peripheral blood. These receptors originate from a woman aged 80 or over with active or convalescent COVID-19.

The V gene is TRBV5-1, the J gene TRBJ1-6; possibly TRBD1 for D (6 bases). The germline V gene encodes CDR1 SGHRS and CDR2 YFSETQ. This CDR3 comprises 15 residues. V lost 4 bases and J 9 bases, leaving 17 bases between the germline ends. In DNA, the CDR3 is TGCGCCAGCAGCCGGGACACCGGGTATGGTTCACCCCTCCACTTT. This translates into CASSRDTGYGSPLHF. The full variable domain, rest sourced from reference TRBV5-1 and TRBJ1-6, is KAGVTQTPRYLIKTRGQQVTLSCSPISGHRSVSWYQQTPGQGLQFLFEYFSETQRNKGNFPGRFSGRQFSNSRSEMNVSTLELGDSALYLCASSRDTGYGSPLHFGNGTRLTVT.

V usage is TRBV27 and J usage is TRBJ2-7, with 9 nucleotides matching TRBD1. V lost 3 bases and J lost 6; bases outside the gene matches: 6. This CDR3 has 14 residues. Germline loops: CDR1 MNHEY, CDR2 SMNVEV (reference sequence). The CDR3 protein is CASSLGTGTTEQYF. The CDR3 nucleotides read TGTGCCAGCAGTTTGGGGACAGGGACTACCGAGCAGTACTTC.

This chain uses TRBV6-5 with TRBJ2-6, with TRBD1 matching over 7 bases. The V gene's germline CDR1 is MNHEY and CDR2 SVGAGI. J was trimmed by 12 bases and V by 7 bases; bases with no gene match: 15. The CDR3 totals 15 residues. The CDR3 loop is CASTSTGKIFAVLTF. In nucleotides, the CDR3 is TGTGCCAGCACCTCGACAGGGAAGATCTTTGCCGTCCTGACTTTC.

The chain has TRBV5-1 and TRBJ1-1; D remains unclear. The CDR3 is 14 residues long. Germline assignment: CDR1 SGHRS and CDR2 YFSETQ. V lost 1 base and J lost 1, with 8 bases in between. This chain's CDR3 is CASSLQATNTEAFF. The CDR3 DNA sequence: TGCGCCAGCAGCTTGCAGGCTACGAACACTGAAGCTTTCTTT.

V gene TRBV27 combines with J gene TRBJ2-1; 8 nucleotides line up with TRBD2. The CDR3 runs 16 residues. Germline CDR1 reads MNHEY; CDR2 reads SMNVEV (reference sequence). V dropped 5 bases and J dropped 5; count of bases not matched to a gene: 11. The CDR3 coding sequence is TGTGCCAGCAGTGCCGAGCGGGGGCCCCCAAACAATGAGCAGTTCTTC. This codes for CASSAERGPPNNEQFF.

This rearrangement joins TRBV28 to TRBJ1-2; unclear D gene. In germline, CDR1 is MDHEN, CDR2 SYDVKM. The ends were cut back, 5 bases at V and 5 bases at J, with 9 bases in the middle. This CDR3 region has 12 residues. The CDR3 nucleotides read TGTGCCAGCAGTGCGTCGCTATATGGCTACACCTTC. This encodes CASSASLYGYTF.

This chain uses TRBV30 with TRBJ2-6; D is possibly TRBD1 (6 bases). This CDR3 is built from 17 residues. Germline V lookup: CDR1 GTSNPN, CDR2 SVGIG (reference sequence). V was trimmed by 0 bases and J by 2 bases, leaving 14 bases between them. The CDR3: CAWSVPWGQAGANVLTF. The DNA for the CDR3 is TGTGCCTGGAGTGTACCTTGGGGGCAAGCTGGGGCCAACGTCCTGACTTTC.

The chain employs TRBV28 and TRBJ2-3, with TRBD1 matching over 9 bases. The CDR3 has 13 amino acids. V trimming: 6 bases; J trimming: 3 bases; junction bases outside the gene matches: 1. Germline CDR1 reads MDHEN; CDR2 reads SYDVKM. In nucleotides, the CDR3 is TGTGCCAGCAGGGGGACAGGGACAGATACGCAGTATTTT. This gives the protein CASRGTGTDTQYF.

V usage is TRBV5-1 and J usage is TRBJ1-1; D is uncertain. V was shortened by 2 bases and J by 1 base, with 6 bases between the two germline ends. The CDR3 covers 13 residues. Germline-derived CDR1 and CDR2 are SGHRS and YFSETQ. The CDR3 DNA follows: TGCGCCAGCAGCTTAGAGGGGAACACTGAAGCTTTCTTT. Its protein is CASSLEGNTEAFF.

The V and J genes are TRBV19 and TRBJ2-3, with D perhaps TRBD1 (6 bases). The length of the CDR3 is 16 residues. Trimming removed 7 bases at V and 0 bases at J, with 17 bases between. Germline CDR1 LNHDA, CDR2 SQIVND (reference sequence). CDR3 nucleotides: TGTGCCAGTACCCGTTCTCAGGGGTATAGCACAGATACGCAGTATTTT. Protein product: CASTRSQGYSTDTQYF.

The gene calls are TRBV30 and TRBJ1-6, with D possibly matching TRBD1 (6 bases). This CDR3 has 15 amino acids. Looked up from germline, CDR1 is GTSNPN and CDR2 is SVGIG (reference sequence). V gave up 0 bases and J gave up 5 bases, with 11 bases separating them. CDR3 bases: TGTGCCTGGAGTGTAAGGGGGATGGATAATTCACCCCTCCACTTT. Its protein product is CAWSVRGMDNSPLHF.

The chain uses TRBV19 and TRBJ1-2; weak D call: TRBD1 (6 bases). This CDR3 comprises 15 residues. Trimming removed 8 bases at V and 0 bases at J, with 16 bases between. Germline V CDR1 and CDR2: LNHDA, SQIVND (reference sequence). CDR3 DNA: TGTGCCAGTTCCCAAGACAGGCCCACTAACTATGGCTACACCTTC. Protein sequence: CASSQDRPTNYGYTF.

The rearrangement joins TRBV7-2 to TRBJ1-5; D not certain. V gave up 0 bases and J gave up 6 bases, with 9 bases separating them. The CDR3 has 14 amino acids. CDR1 and CDR2 (germline): SGHTA, FQGNSA. CDR3 sequence (DNA): TGTGCCAGCAGCTTAGCCGGGTTTGGTCAGCCCCAGCATTTT. It translates to CASSLAGFGQPQHF.

The chain joins TRBV4-1 to TRBJ2-1; 7 positions match TRBD2. Germline V CDR1 and CDR2: MGHRA, YSYEKL. The CDR3 is made up of 15 amino acids. V shed 3 bases and J 8 bases; nucleotides not matched to a gene: 10. The CDR3 region is CASSQSGAGRDEQFF. Here the CDR3 DNA reads TGCGCCAGCAGCCAGAGCGGGGCGGGCCGGGATGAGCAGTTCTTC.

The rearrangement joins TRBV15 to TRBJ1-1, with 10 positions matching TRBD1. The junction had 4 bases not matched to a gene; V was cut back by 2 bases and J by 7 bases. Germline V CDR1 and CDR2: LNHNV, YYDKDF (reference sequence). The CDR3 is made up of 14 amino acids. The CDR3 DNA follows: TGTGCCACCAGCAGACAGACAGGGGGCATTGAAGCTTTCTTT. Its translation: CATSRQTGGIEAFF.

This chain links TRBV3-1 (or the pseudogene TRBV3-2) with TRBJ2-1, with 9 bases fitting TRBD1. The CDR3 is 14 residues long. V lost 8 bases to trimming and J lost 9 bases; unmatched junction nucleotides: 11. Germline values: CDR1 LGHDT, CDR2 YNNKEL (reference sequence). CDR3 DNA sequence: TGTGCCAGCCAACAAGAGCCGACAGGGGGTGAGCAGTTCTTC. Protein sequence: CASQQEPTGGEQFF.

The chain combines TRBV27 with TRBJ1-4, with 9 bases lining up with TRBD1. This CDR3 spans 16 amino acids. Trimming at V came to 5 bases and at J to 8 bases, leaving 12 bases not matched to a gene. Germline assignment: CDR1 MNHEY and CDR2 SMNVEV (reference sequence). CDR3 in amino acids: CASSAPGQGGGEKLFF. The CDR3, as DNA: TGTGCCAGCAGTGCCCCGGGACAGGGCGGCGGAGAAAAACTGTTTTTT. Full variable domain (outside the CDR3, taken from reference TRBV27 and TRBJ1-4): EAQVTQNPRYLITVTGKKLTVTCSQNMNHEYMSWYRQDPGLGLRQIYYSMNVEVTDKGDVPEGYKVSRKEKRNFPLILESPSPNQTSLYFCASSAPGQGGGEKLFFGSGTQLSVL.

The chain combines TRBV27 with TRBJ2-7; the D gene is possibly TRBD2 (5 bases). Looked up from germline, CDR1 is MNHEY and CDR2 is SMNVEV (reference sequence). V was cut by 3 bases and J by 5 bases, with 11 bases left in between. The CDR3 is 13 amino acids. The CDR3 is CASSFAGRDEQYF. The CDR3 region has the DNA TGTGCCAGCAGTTTTGCTGGGCGGGACGAGCAGTACTTC.

The chain uses TRBV13 and TRBJ2-5; 10 bases are shared with TRBD2. Germline V gene data show CDR1 as PRHDT and CDR2 as FYEKMQ (reference sequence). This CDR3 region has 17 residues. The V and J ends lost 0 bases and 4 bases, in that order; junction bases with no gene match: 8. The CDR3 coding sequence is TGTGCCAGCAGCTTAGGCCCTAGCGGGGGATTGGGAGAGACCCAGTACTTC. Amino acids: CASSLGPSGGLGETQYF.

This sequence joins TRBV19 and TRBJ1-2; TRBD1 aligns across 10 bases. Germline V gives CDR1 LNHDA, CDR2 SQIVND (reference sequence). With V trimmed by 4 bases and J by 8 bases, 10 bases remained unmatched. The CDR3 covers 15 residues. In DNA, the CDR3 is TGTGCCAGTAGTACGCCCGGGACAGGGGTGTCGGGCTACACCTTC. Amino acid sequence: CASSTPGTGVSGYTF.

The chain has TRBV28 and TRBJ1-5, with 9 bases fitting TRBD1. CDR1 is MDHEN, CDR2 SYDVKM, per germline. V dropped 6 bases and J dropped 2; count of bases not matched to a gene: 5. The CDR3 runs to 15 residues. In nucleotides, the CDR3 is TGTGCCAGCAGACAACAGGGGGCGGGCAATCAGCCCCAGCATTTT. Translated: CASRQQGAGNQPQHF.

This chain joins TRBV7-8 and TRBJ1-6; TRBD1 matches 10 bases. Germline-derived CDR1 and CDR2 are SGHVS and FQNEAQ. This CDR3 spans 19 amino acids. With 1 base clipped from V and 9 bases from J, the junction kept 15 bases outside the gene matches. The CDR3 DNA reads TGTGCCAGCAGCTTAGTACGATTGGGACAGGGGCATCAGGGTTCACCCCTCCACTTT. Residues: CASSLVRLGQGHQGSPLHF.

This chain links TRBV6-2 or TRBV6-3 with TRBJ2-3; D not certain. V lost 2 bases and J lost 6, with 6 bases in between. CDR1 MNHEY and CDR2 SVGEGT come from the germline V gene. The CDR3 contains 12 residues. This chain's CDR3 is CASSYPVDTQYF. CDR3 nucleotides: TGTGCCAGCAGTTACCCAGTGGATACGCAGTATTTT.

This clone appeared a few times. In nucleotides, the CDR3 is TGTGCCAGTAGCCCGGGACAGGGTCATGGCTACACCTTC. This translates into CASSPGQGHGYTF. This sequence joins TRBV19 and TRBJ1-2, with TRBD1 matching over 9 bases. V shed 6 bases, J shed 6 bases, and the junction held 5 bases outside the gene matches. CDR3 size: 13 residues. The V gene's germline CDR1 is LNHDA and CDR2 SQIVND (reference sequence).

This clone was seen a single time. This CDR3 is CASTWTGNDSPLHF. The CDR3 nucleotides read TGTGCCAGCACCTGGACAGGGAATGATTCACCCCTCCACTTT. The chain combines TRBV5-6 with TRBJ1-6; 8 bases line up with TRBD1. Germline values: CDR1 SGHDT, CDR2 YYEEEE. Unmatched junction bases numbered 7, after V lost 6 bases and J lost 8 bases. The length of the CDR3 is 14 residues.

The rearrangement links TRBV7-9 to TRBJ1-5, with a possible D match to TRBD1 (5 bases). The CDR3 extends over 17 amino acids. CDR1 and CDR2 from the germline V gene are SEHNR and FQNEAQ (reference sequence). V shed 1 base and J shed 4 bases, with 17 bases lying between them. CDR3 protein: CASSLESRGYLNQPQHF. The DNA for the CDR3 is TGTGCCAGCAGCTTAGAGAGCCGGGGGTACCTGAATCAGCCCCAGCATTTT.

This clone was seen once. The CDR3 is CASSQDRSGGALTDTQYF. The CDR3 DNA sequence: TGTGCCAGCAGCCAAGATCGGAGCGGGGGGGCCCTCACAGATACGCAGTATTTT. This chain connects TRBV3-1 (or the pseudogene TRBV3-2) to TRBJ2-3, with 10 nucleotides matching TRBD2. The CDR3 consists of 18 residues. The germline gives CDR1 LGHDT, CDR2 YNNKEL (reference sequence). Trimming cost V 0 bases and J 2 bases; bases outside gene matches: 8.